This T cell receptor beta chain appears in the sequencing data of a study of T cells after yellow fever vaccination. This clonotype has more than one count but fewer than ten. This CDR3 comprises 12 residues. Trimming shortened V by 4 bases and J by 4 bases, and 6 bases separated the two germline ends. Germline CDR1 ENHRY, CDR2 SYGVKD. TCRdb passed the 5' RACE reads through MiXCR, listing each CDR3 protein once. Altogether about 350,000 distinct CDR3 sequences are present, around a tenth being singletons, with the ten largest covering more than 15%. Sequenced material: PBMCs, taken on the day of the first yellow fever vaccination. The sequence was obtained from a man younger than 35 who received the YFV17D yellow fever vaccine. The chain recombines TRBV10-3 with TRBJ2-3; no definite D call. The CDR3 region is CAISGTSDTQYF. In DNA, the CDR3 is TGTGCCATCAGTGGGACCTCAGATACGCAGTATTTT.